This entry describes one T cell receptor (beta chain). In the original processing: Estimation of nucleated cell counts was performed using reference gene primer amplification. Sequencing used immunoSEQ multiplex PCR; TCRdb keeps in-frame clones, though not all of them. For V, J and clone size, that table is used; D and trimming come from the DNA. This sample has some 97,000 clones, with 80% found just once. This specimen belongs to a study of blood T cell repertoires in COVID-19. The sample consisted of peripheral blood. This receptor was obtained from a woman aged 70-85 years with acute or convalescent COVID-19.

CDR3 amino acids: CAISDPRGRVGETQYF. The CDR3 DNA sequence: TGTGCCATCAGTGACCCGAGGGGGCGGGTCGGGGAGACCCAGTACTTC. This chain uses TRBV10-3 with TRBJ2-5, with 7 positions matching TRBD1. This CDR3 has 16 amino acids. V lost 3 bases to trimming and J lost 5 bases; unmatched junction nucleotides: 12. CDR1 and CDR2 (germline): ENHRY, SYGVKD.